This T cell receptor beta chain is from a study of early T cells in non-severe SARS-CoV-2 infection. Separate cDNA molecules each had unique molecular identifiers attached to them. TCRdb passed the 5' RACE reads through MiXCR, listing each CDR3 protein once. The sample lists about 33,000 distinct CDR3 sequences; just under 4% were seen once. The germline gives CDR1 MDHEN, CDR2 SYDVKM. With V trimmed by 8 bases and J by 3 bases, 5 bases remained unmatched. The CDR3 spans 14 residues. This clonotype has at least ten counts. This receptor was taken from an adult who was a healthcare worker with PCR-confirmed SARS-CoV-2 infection or an uninfected control (not recorded which). This sequence joins TRBV28 and TRBJ2-1, with TRBD2 matching 9 bases. The sequenced sample was whole blood. CDR3 sequence: CASSAGGLYNEQFF. The CDR3 nucleotides read TGTGCCAGCTCAGCGGGAGGCCTCTACAATGAGCAGTTCTTC.